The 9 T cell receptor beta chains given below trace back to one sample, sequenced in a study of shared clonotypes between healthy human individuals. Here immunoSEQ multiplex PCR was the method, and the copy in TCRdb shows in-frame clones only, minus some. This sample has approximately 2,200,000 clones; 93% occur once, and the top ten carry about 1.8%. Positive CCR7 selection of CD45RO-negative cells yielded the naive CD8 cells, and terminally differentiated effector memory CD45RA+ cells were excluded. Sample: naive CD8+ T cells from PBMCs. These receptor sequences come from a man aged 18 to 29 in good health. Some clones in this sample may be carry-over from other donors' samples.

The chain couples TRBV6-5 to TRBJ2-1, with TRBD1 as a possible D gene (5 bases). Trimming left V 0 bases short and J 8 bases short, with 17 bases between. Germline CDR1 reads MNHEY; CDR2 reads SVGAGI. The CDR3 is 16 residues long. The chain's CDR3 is CASSYSMGHKSYEQFF. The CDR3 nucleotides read TGTGCCAGCAGTTACTCGATGGGGCATAAGTCGTATGAGCAGTTCTTC.

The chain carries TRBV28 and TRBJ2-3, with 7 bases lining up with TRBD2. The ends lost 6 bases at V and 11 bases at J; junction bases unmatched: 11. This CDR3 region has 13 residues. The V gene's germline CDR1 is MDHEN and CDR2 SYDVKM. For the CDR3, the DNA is TGTGCCAGCAGCCACCTCCTAGCGGTTGAGCAGTATTTT. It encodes CASSHLLAVEQYF.

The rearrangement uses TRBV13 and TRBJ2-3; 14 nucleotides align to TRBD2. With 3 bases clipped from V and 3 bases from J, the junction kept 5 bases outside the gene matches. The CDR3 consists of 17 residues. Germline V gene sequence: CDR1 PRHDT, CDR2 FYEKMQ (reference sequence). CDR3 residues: CASSFGTSGSMTDTQYF. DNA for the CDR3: TGTGCCAGCAGCTTTGGGACTAGCGGGAGTATGACAGATACGCAGTATTTT.

CDR3 bases: TGTGCCAGCAGTTTAAGGGGACAGGGCGTTACGAATGAGCAGTTCTTC. Amino acid sequence: CASSLRGQGVTNEQFF. The chain uses TRBV27 and TRBJ2-1; 9 bases match TRBD1. The germline gives CDR1 MNHEY, CDR2 SMNVEV (reference sequence). The CDR3 length is 16 residues. With V trimmed by 2 bases and J by 7 bases, 9 bases remained unmatched.

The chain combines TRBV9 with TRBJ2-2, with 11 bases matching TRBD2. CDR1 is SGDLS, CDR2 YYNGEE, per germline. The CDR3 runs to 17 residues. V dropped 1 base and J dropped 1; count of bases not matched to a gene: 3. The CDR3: CASSVPSGRMNTGELFF. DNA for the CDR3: TGTGCCAGCAGCGTACCTAGCGGGAGGATGAACACCGGGGAGCTGTTTTTT.

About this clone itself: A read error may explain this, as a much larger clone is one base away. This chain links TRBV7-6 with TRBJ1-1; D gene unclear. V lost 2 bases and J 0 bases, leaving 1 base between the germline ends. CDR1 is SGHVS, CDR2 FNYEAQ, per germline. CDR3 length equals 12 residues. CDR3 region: CASSLLNTEAFF. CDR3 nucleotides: TGTGCCAGCAGCTTATTGAACACTGAAGCTTTCTTT.

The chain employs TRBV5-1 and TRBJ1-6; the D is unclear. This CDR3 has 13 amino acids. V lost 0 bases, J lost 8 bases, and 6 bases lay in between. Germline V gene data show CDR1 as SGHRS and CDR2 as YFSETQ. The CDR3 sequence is CASSLGRDSPLHF. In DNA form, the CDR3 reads TGCGCCAGCAGCTTGGGGAGAGATTCACCCCTCCACTTT.

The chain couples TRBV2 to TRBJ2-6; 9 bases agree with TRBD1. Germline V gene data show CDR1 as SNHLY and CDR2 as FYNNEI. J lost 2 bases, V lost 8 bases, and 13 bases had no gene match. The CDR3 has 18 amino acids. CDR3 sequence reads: CASSLRGQGLAGANVLTF. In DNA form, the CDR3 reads TGTGCCAGCTCCCTGAGGGGACAGGGTCTTGCTGGGGCCAACGTCCTGACTTTC.

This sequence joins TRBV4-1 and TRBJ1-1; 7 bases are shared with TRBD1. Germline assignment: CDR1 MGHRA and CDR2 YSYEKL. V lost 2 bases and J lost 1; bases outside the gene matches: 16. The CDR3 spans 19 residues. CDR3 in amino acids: CASSQPLFVEGARNTEAFF. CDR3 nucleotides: TGCGCCAGCAGCCAACCGCTCTTCGTCGAGGGGGCCCGGAACACTGAAGCTTTCTTT.